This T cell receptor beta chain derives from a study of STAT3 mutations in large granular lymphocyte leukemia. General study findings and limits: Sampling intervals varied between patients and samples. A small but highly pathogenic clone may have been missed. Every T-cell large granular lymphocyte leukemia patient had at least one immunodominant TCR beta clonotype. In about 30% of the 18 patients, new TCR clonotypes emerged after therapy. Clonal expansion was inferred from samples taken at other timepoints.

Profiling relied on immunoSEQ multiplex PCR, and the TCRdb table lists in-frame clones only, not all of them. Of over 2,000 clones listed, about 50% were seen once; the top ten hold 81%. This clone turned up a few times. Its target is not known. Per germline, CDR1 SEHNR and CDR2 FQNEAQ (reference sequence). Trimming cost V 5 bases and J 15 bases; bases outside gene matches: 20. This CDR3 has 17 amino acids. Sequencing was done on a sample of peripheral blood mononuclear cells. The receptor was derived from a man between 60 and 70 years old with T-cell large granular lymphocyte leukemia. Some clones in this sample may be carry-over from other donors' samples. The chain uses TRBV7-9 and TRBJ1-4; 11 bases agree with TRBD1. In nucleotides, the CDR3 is TGTGCCAGCAGCCCTCTACCGGGACAGGGGGAAACAGGGCAATTGTTTTTT. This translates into CASSPLPGQGETGQLFF.